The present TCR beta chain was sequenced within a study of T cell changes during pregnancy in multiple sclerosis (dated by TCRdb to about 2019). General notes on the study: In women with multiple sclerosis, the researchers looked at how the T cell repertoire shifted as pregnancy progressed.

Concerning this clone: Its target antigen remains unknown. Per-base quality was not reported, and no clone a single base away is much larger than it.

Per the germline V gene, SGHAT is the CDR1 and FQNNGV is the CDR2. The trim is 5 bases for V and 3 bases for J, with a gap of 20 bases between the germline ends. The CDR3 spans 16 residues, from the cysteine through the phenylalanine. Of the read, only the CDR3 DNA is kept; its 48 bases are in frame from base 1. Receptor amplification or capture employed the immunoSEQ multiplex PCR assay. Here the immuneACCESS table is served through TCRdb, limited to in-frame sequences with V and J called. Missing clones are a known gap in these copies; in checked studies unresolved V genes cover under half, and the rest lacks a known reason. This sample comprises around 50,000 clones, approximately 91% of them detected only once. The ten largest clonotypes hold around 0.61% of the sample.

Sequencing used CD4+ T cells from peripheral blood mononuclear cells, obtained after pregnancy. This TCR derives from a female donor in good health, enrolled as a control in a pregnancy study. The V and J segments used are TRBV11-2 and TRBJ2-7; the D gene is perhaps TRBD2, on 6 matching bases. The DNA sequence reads TGTGCCAGCAGCCCGATAGGGACTCAGAACAACTACGAGCAGTACTTC. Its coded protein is CASSPIGTQNNYEQYF.